This T cell receptor beta chain originates from a study of blood T cells in healthy people across ages. CDR1 and CDR2 from the germline V gene are LNHNV and YYDKDF (reference sequence). The V and J ends lost 0 bases and 8 bases respectively, with 17 bases between them. The CDR3 covers 16 residues. Together with a sample-barcoded 5' primer, a J-beta primer mix was included in a second PCR lasting about 6 to 11 cycles. One entry per CDR3 protein, called by TCRdb with MiXCR from the 5' RACE reads. The repertoire includes about 800,000 distinct CDR3 sequences, more than 35% of them detected once, and around 18% sits in the top ten.

The chain links TRBV15 to TRBJ2-1; no reliable D call. The sequencing sample was made of blood. This TCR was recovered from an elderly man in good health. In DNA, the CDR3 is TGTGCCACCAGCAGAGATCCGGGCATTATGAGGTATGAGCAGTTCTTC. This gives the protein CATSRDPGIMRYEQFF. Using reference TRBV15 and TRBJ2-1 for the parts outside the CDR3, the full variable domain is DAMVIQNPRYQVTQFGKPVTLSCSQTLNHNVMYWYQQKSSQAPKLLFHYYDKDFNNEADTPDNFQSRRPNTSFCFLDIRSPGLGDTAMYLCATSRDPGIMRYEQFFGPGTRLTVL.